This T cell receptor beta chain appears in the sequencing data of a study of control samples from healthy donors and cancer patients. Sequencing was performed with immunoSEQ multiplex PCR; in TCRdb, only in-frame clones are kept and a portion is missing. This sample has tens of thousands of clones; about 90% occur once, and the top ten carry under 2.5%. In germline, CDR1 is SEHNR, CDR2 FQNEAQ (reference sequence). Trimming removed 6 bases at V and 3 bases at J, with 12 bases between. The CDR3 covers 13 residues. The chain employs TRBV7-9 and TRBJ2-7, with D perhaps matching TRBD1 (7 bases). The specimen sequenced was PBMCs. The clonotype originates from a woman aged 55-70 years with head and neck cancer. CDR3 in amino acids: CASSRGTVYEQYF. CDR3 nucleotide sequence: TGTGCCAGCAGTCGCGGGACAGTCTACGAGCAGTACTTC.